The 5 T cell receptor beta chains presented below share a single source sample, sequenced in a study of beta chain features in type 1 diabetes. Reverse transcribing all isolated RNA meant expressed TCRB transcripts were sequenced. Clones were sequenced by immunoSEQ multiplex PCR, and TCRdb holds only the in-frame ones, with some missing. The sample consists of about 930,000 clones, roughly a sixth of them appearing once. Sequencing was done on a sample of naive CD4+ T cells from blood. These receptors came from a woman in her late teens or twenties in good health.

The gene calls are TRBV7-9 and TRBJ1-2; 7 positions agree with TRBD1. The J segment lost 5 bases and the V segment lost 5 bases, leaving 8 bases of the junction unmatched. Per the germline V gene, CDR1 is SEHNR and CDR2 is FQNEAQ (reference sequence). CDR3 length: 14 residues. The DNA of the CDR3 is TGTGCCAGCAGCAAAATCGGGACAGAATATGGCTACACCTTC. This sequence encodes CASSKIGTEYGYTF.

The rearrangement links TRBV27 to TRBJ2-7, with D perhaps assigned TRBD1 or TRBD2 (6 bases each). CDR3 length equals 15 residues. V was trimmed by 7 bases and J by 5 bases, leaving 21 bases between them. Germline V gene lookup returns CDR1 MNHEY and CDR2 SMNVEV (reference sequence). CDR3 protein: CASNRFGGREDEQYF. CDR3 nucleotides: TGTGCCAGCAACCGGTTCGGGGGCCGCGAGGACGAGCAGTACTTC.

This clone has more than one count but fewer than ten. V and J are TRBV4-2 and TRBJ1-5; 8 nucleotides agree with TRBD1. The CDR3 spans 17 residues. With 4 bases clipped from V and 6 bases from J, the junction kept 14 bases outside the gene matches. The V gene's germline CDR1 is LGHNA and CDR2 YNFKEQ. CDR3 sequence: CASSPVTGVHEAQPQHF. CDR3 DNA sequence: TGTGCCAGCAGCCCAGTGACAGGGGTTCATGAGGCTCAGCCCCAGCATTTT.

The chain links TRBV7-2 to TRBJ2-3, with no clear D. V dropped 1 base and J dropped 5 bases, with 10 bases sitting between them. Germline V lookup: CDR1 SGHTA, CDR2 FQGNSA. The CDR3 covers 14 residues. The CDR3 spells CASSLGGNQDTQYF. The CDR3 DNA follows: TGTGCCAGCAGCTTAGGTGGGAATCAAGATACGCAGTATTTT. Full variable domain (remainder filled in from reference TRBV7-2 and TRBJ2-3): GAGVSQSPSNKVTEKGKDVELRCDPISGHTALYWYRQSLGQGLEFLIYFQGNSAPDKSGLPSDRFSAERTGGSVSTLTIQRTQQEDSAVYLCASSLGGNQDTQYFGPGTRLTVL.

As concerns this clone: The junction does not match germline at one end; this may be a read error. The CDR3 reads CASSVEAARRF. The CDR3 DNA reads as TGTGCCAGCAGCGTAGAGGCCGCTCGGAGGTTT. The chain combines TRBV9 with TRBJ1-6; no clear D gene. Germline CDR1 is SGDLS and CDR2 is YYNGEE. This CDR3 contains 11 residues.